The sequence of this T cell receptor beta chain was determined in a study of control samples from healthy donors and cancer patients. The data were produced by immunoSEQ multiplex PCR, yet TCRdb's version contains in-frame clones alone and is incomplete. The sample includes more than 95,000 clones, about four fifths of them seen just once. This clone came up once. The CDR3 is 16 residues long. Trimming at V came to 4 bases and at J to 1 base, leaving 3 bases not matched to a gene. In germline, CDR1 is SGHNT, CDR2 YYREEE (reference sequence). This receptor was identified in a woman between 50 and 59 years old in good health. The V call is TRBV5-4, the J call TRBJ2-3; TRBD2 aligns across 13 bases. Material for sequencing was blood. CDR3 nucleotides: TGTGCCAGCAGCAAAGGACTAGCGGGGGGCACAGATACGCAGTATTTT. Protein: CASSKGLAGGTDTQYF.